These 27 T cell receptor beta chains share one sample of origin, sequenced in a study of CD8+ T cells in alopecia areata (dated by TCRdb to 2016 to 2018). Library generation was performed with the immunoSEQ multiplex PCR assay. RNA was extracted from all samples and reverse transcribed into cDNA as template for TCR sequencing. TCRdb's version of the immuneACCESS table is confined to in-frame rearrangements and falls short of the full clone set. An unresolved V gene accounts for under half of the shortfall where checked; the remainder is of unknown origin. Present in this sample are approximately 140,000 clones, approximately 85% of which were seen just once. Of the sample, around 25% falls within the top ten clones. According to the study, the label for this sample's time point signals: about 4 weeks on oral tofacitinib. The sample's treatment or condition, from its label and the paper: oral pan-JAK inhibitor, 5-10 mg twice daily.

Here the sequenced sample was CD8+ T cells sorted from blood, taken at week 4, from a patient treated with tofacitinib. All receptors come from a human donor with alopecia areata.

Only a few counts were recorded for this clone. The V call is TRBV7-9, the J call TRBJ2-7; a weak D match, TRBD2 (5 bases). Germline CDR1 and CDR2: SEHNR and FQNEAQ (reference sequence). Trimming removed 0 bases at V and 5 bases at J, with 14 bases between. The CDR3 covers 15 residues. The CDR3 spells CASSLARVGAHEQYF. In DNA, the CDR3 is TGTGCCAGCAGCTTAGCGCGGGTAGGAGCTCACGAGCAGTACTTC.

The V and J genes are TRBV5-1 and TRBJ2-3; D tentatively reads TRBD1 or TRBD2 (5 bases each). CDR1 is SGHRS, CDR2 YFSETQ, per germline. V lost 3 bases and J 1 base, leaving 9 bases between the germline ends. There are 14 residues in the CDR3. CDR3 amino acids: CASSSPGRTDTQYF. The DNA of the CDR3 is TGCGCCAGCAGCTCCCCGGGGCGCACAGATACGCAGTATTTT.

CDR3: CASSIRQGSAGNTIYF. As DNA, the CDR3 is TGCGCCAGCAGCATCAGACAGGGGTCAGCTGGAAACACCATATATTTT. V and J are TRBV4-1 and TRBJ1-3, with 8 bases fitting TRBD1. Germline lookup yields CDR1 MGHRA and CDR2 YSYEKL. This CDR3 spans 16 amino acids. The V segment lost 5 bases and the J segment 2 bases; nucleotides outside the gene matches: 8.

This chain connects TRBV29-1 to TRBJ1-1; D might be TRBD1 (5 bases). V lost 3 bases and J lost 7, with 15 bases in between. Germline lookup yields CDR1 SQVTM and CDR2 ANQGSEA. The CDR3 runs to 13 residues. In DNA form, the CDR3 reads TGCAGCGTTGAGCAGGGACGCCGGAATGAAGCTTTCTTT. Residues: CSVEQGRRNEAFF.

The chain joins TRBV7-6 to TRBJ2-7; D perhaps matches TRBD1 (5 bases). Matching the DNA end better, TRBJ2-5 makes the J call doubtful. This CDR3 contains 16 residues. Germline V gene data show CDR1 as SGHVS and CDR2 as FNYEAQ. CDR3 amino acids: CASSDTQVPLTGTQYF. CDR3 nucleotide sequence: TGTGCCAGCAGCGATACACAGGTTCCACTGACCGGGACCCAGTACTTC.

The rearrangement links TRBV12-5 to TRBJ2-7; 9 bases are a match to TRBD1. The germline gives CDR1 LGHNT, CDR2 FRNRAP. The CDR3 contains 15 residues. Losses at the gene ends were 5 bases for V and 1 base for J; bases not matched to a gene: 6. CDR3 loop: CASGTQTGGSYEQYF. CDR3 DNA sequence: TGTGCTAGTGGTACACAGACAGGGGGTTCCTACGAGCAGTACTTC.

The rearrangement links TRBV28 to TRBJ2-5; TRBD2 is a possible D gene (5 bases). The CDR3 spans 13 residues. From germline, CDR1 is MDHEN and CDR2 SYDVKM. Trimming removed 1 base from V and 3 bases from J, with 6 bases in between. The CDR3 region has the DNA TGTGCCAGCAGTTTATCCGGGGAAGAGACCCAGTACTTC. Its translation is CASSLSGEETQYF. The whole variable domain, remainder taken from reference TRBV28 and TRBJ2-5, is DVKVTQSSRYLVKRTGEKVFLECVQDMDHENMFWYRQDPGLGLRLIYFSYDVKMKEKGDIPEGYSVSREKKERFSLILESASTNQTSMYLCASSLSGEETQYFGPGTRLLVL.

The chain uses TRBV6-6 and TRBJ1-6; 9 bases fit TRBD1. The germline gives CDR1 MNHNY, CDR2 SVGAGI (reference sequence). Trimming took 3 bases from V and 8 from J; bases not matched to a gene: 8. The CDR3 loop spans 16 amino acids. In DNA, the CDR3 is TGTGCCAGCAGTTATACAACGGGACAGGGATATTCACCCCTCCACTTT. It is translated as CASSYTTGQGYSPLHF.

The CDR3 protein is CASSWGLAPLEQYF. The CDR3 DNA reads as TGTGCCAGCAGCTGGGGTCTAGCGCCCCTCGAGCAGTACTTC. The V and J genes are TRBV5-6 and TRBJ2-7; possible D gene TRBD2, 6 bases. The V gene's germline CDR1 is SGHDT and CDR2 YYEEEE. The CDR3 loop spans 14 amino acids. Trimming shortened V by 3 bases and J by 6 bases, and 16 bases separated the two germline ends.

The chain recombines TRBV7-6 with TRBJ1-1; TRBD1 matches 7 bases. Trimming at V came to 1 base and at J to 11 bases, leaving 7 bases not matched to a gene. CDR3 size: 13 residues. Germline lookup yields CDR1 SGHVS and CDR2 FNYEAQ. CDR3 sequence (DNA): TGTGCCAGCAGCTTAGGCCAGGGGGGTGCGGCTTTCTTT. Amino acid sequence: CASSLGQGGAAFF.

The rearrangement joins TRBV6-4 to TRBJ2-4, with 12 bases fitting TRBD1. V lost 6 bases to trimming and J lost 2 bases; unmatched junction nucleotides: 14. The CDR3 loop spans 19 amino acids. Germline lookup yields CDR1 MRHNA and CDR2 SNTAGT. CDR3 loop: CASRVPGQGAGSSKNIQYF. The CDR3 nucleotides read TGTGCCAGCAGAGTACCGGGACAGGGGGCCGGATCGTCCAAAAACATTCAGTACTTC.

The chain combines TRBV9 with TRBJ2-1; 9 bases map to TRBD1. Trimming took 4 bases from V and 7 from J; bases not matched to a gene: 9. The CDR3 loop spans 15 amino acids. Germline V gives CDR1 SGDLS, CDR2 YYNGEE. CDR3 sequence reads: CASSTWTGEGNEQFF. CDR3 sequence (DNA): TGTGCCAGCAGCACCTGGACAGGGGAGGGGAATGAGCAGTTCTTC.

The chain combines TRBV27 with TRBJ2-1, with 8 positions matching TRBD2. The CDR3 runs 15 residues. Germline V gives CDR1 MNHEY, CDR2 SMNVEV (reference sequence). V lost 6 bases, J lost 2 bases, and 6 bases stayed unmatched. The CDR3 protein is CASRGAGAPYNEQFF. In DNA form, the CDR3 reads TGTGCCAGCAGGGGAGCGGGGGCCCCCTACAATGAGCAGTTCTTC.

The rearrangement links TRBV29-1 to TRBJ2-7; 9 bases align to TRBD1. V gave up 7 bases and J gave up 3 bases; unmatched junction bases: 4. From germline, CDR1 is SQVTM and CDR2 ANQGSEA. This CDR3 is 12 amino acids long. The CDR3 coding sequence is TGCAGCGCCCCGGGACAGGGCTACGAGCAGTACTTC. This encodes CSAPGQGYEQYF.

The CDR3 DNA is TGTGCCAGCAGCTTTTCCTCCGGACTAGCAGCGAACACCGGGGAGCTGTTTTTT. Translating gives CASSFSSGLAANTGELFF. The rearrangement links TRBV7-2 to TRBJ2-2, with TRBD2 matching 8 bases. This CDR3 has 18 amino acids. Germline V gene lookup returns CDR1 SGHTA and CDR2 FQGNSA. With 3 bases clipped from V and 0 bases from J, the junction kept 9 bases outside the gene matches.

The chain employs TRBV29-1 and TRBJ1-5, with TRBD1 as a possible D gene (6 bases). Deletions cut 4 bases from V and 7 bases from J, with 14 bases between. Per the germline V gene, CDR1 is SQVTM and CDR2 is ANQGSEA. This CDR3 comprises 13 residues. The CDR3 loop is CSVAPGAEQPQHF. CDR3 DNA: TGCAGCGTTGCCCCGGGGGCAGAGCAGCCCCAGCATTTT.

The chain combines TRBV29-1 with TRBJ2-5; 12 bases line up with TRBD2. The end of the DNA fits TRBJ2-7 better, so the J call may be wrong. The CDR3 totals 12 residues. CDR1 and CDR2 from the germline V gene are SQVTM and ANQGSEA. The CDR3 DNA follows: TGCAGCGTTTCACTAGCGGGGGGCGAGCAGTACTTC. This encodes CSVSLAGGEQYF.

V and J are TRBV4-1 and TRBJ2-3; the match to TRBD2 covers 7 bases. The germline V gene has CDR1 MGHRA and CDR2 YSYEKL. This CDR3 is 15 amino acids long. With V trimmed by 0 bases and J by 6 bases, 6 bases remained unmatched. This CDR3 is CASSQDLAASDTQYF. The CDR3 region has the DNA TGCGCCAGCAGCCAAGATCTAGCGGCCAGCGATACGCAGTATTTT.

This clone has a single count. Here the CDR3 DNA reads TGTGCCAACCTCAGACTACCCTACGAGCAGTACTTC. The encoded protein is CANLRLPYEQYF. V and J are TRBV2 and TRBJ2-7, with D perhaps matching TRBD2 (5 bases). V was shortened by 10 bases and J by 2 bases, with 12 bases between the two germline ends. Germline assignment: CDR1 SNHLY and CDR2 FYNNEI. The CDR3 length is 12 residues.

The rearrangement links TRBV11-2 to TRBJ2-2; D possibly uses TRBD1 or TRBD2 (5 bases each). V dropped 0 bases and J dropped 5 bases, with 19 bases sitting between them. CDR1 SGHAT and CDR2 FQNNGV come from the germline V gene. This CDR3 comprises 18 residues. DNA for the CDR3: TGTGCCAGCAGCTTAGATTCTTACGGGGACCGACGTACCGGGGAGCTGTTTTTT. Translated, it gives CASSLDSYGDRRTGELFF. The variable domain in full, completed from reference TRBV11-2 and TRBJ2-2, reads EAGVAQSPRYKIIEKRQSVAFWCNPISGHATLYWYQQILGQGPKLLIQFQNNGVVDDSQLPKDRFSAERLKGVDSTLKIQPAKLEDSAVYLCASSLDSYGDRRTGELFFGEGSRLTVL.

The rearrangement joins TRBV7-9 to TRBJ1-5, with D tentatively TRBD1 (6 bases). Germline V lookup: CDR1 SEHNR, CDR2 FQNEAQ (reference sequence). This CDR3 has 14 residues. The germline V and J ends were trimmed by 1 base and 8 bases, with 12 bases remaining between them. CDR3 DNA sequence: TGTGCCAGCAGCTTAGAAGGGGGGGAAGAGCCCCAGCATTTT. This gives the protein CASSLEGGEEPQHF.

The chain has TRBV27 and TRBJ1-5, with D unclear. The CDR3 runs to 13 residues. Germline V CDR1 and CDR2: MNHEY, SMNVEV (reference sequence). Trimming removed 2 bases at V and 6 bases at J, with 8 bases between. DNA for the CDR3: TGTGCCAGCAGTTTAAGGAGTAGTCAGCCCCAGCATTTT. Translation gives CASSLRSSQPQHF.

Concerning this clone itself: Additional DNA sequences in this sample encode the identical CDR3. The genes are TRBV27 and TRBJ1-6; D not resolved. The CDR3 is 12 amino acids. V was trimmed by 5 bases and J by 6 bases, leaving 5 bases between them. Germline values: CDR1 MNHEY, CDR2 SMNVEV (reference sequence). The chain's CDR3 is CASSPINSPLHF. The CDR3, as DNA: TGTGCCAGCAGTCCGATTAATTCACCCCTCCACTTT.

This rearrangement joins TRBV7-9 to TRBJ2-7, with 12 bases aligning to TRBD1. Germline V lookup: CDR1 SEHNR, CDR2 FQNEAQ (reference sequence). V gave up 6 bases and J gave up 3 bases; unmatched junction bases: 3. The CDR3 spans 14 residues. The CDR3 reads CASSGTGGFYEQYF. For the CDR3, the DNA is TGTGCCAGCAGTGGGACAGGGGGCTTCTACGAGCAGTACTTC.

The chain couples TRBV29-1 to TRBJ2-5, with TRBD2 as a possible D gene (6 bases). This CDR3 spans 13 amino acids. Trimming left V 4 bases short and J 5 bases short, with 14 bases between. In germline, CDR1 is SQVTM, CDR2 ANQGSEA. The CDR3 DNA reads TGCAGCGTTGTTCGGGGAGGAGCTGAGACCCAGTACTTC. Translating gives CSVVRGGAETQYF.

The V call is TRBV7-2, the J call TRBJ2-3; tentatively, D is TRBD1 or TRBD2 (5 bases each). Per germline, CDR1 SGHTA and CDR2 FQGNSA. With 3 bases removed from V and 2 bases from J, the gap between germline ends came to 12 bases. The CDR3 length is 15 residues. CDR3 sequence reads: CASSLVRGDTDTQYF. The CDR3 nucleotides read TGTGCCAGCAGCTTGGTCCGAGGGGACACAGATACGCAGTATTTT.

The V call is TRBV7-9, the J call TRBJ2-3, with 14 bases aligning to TRBD2. V trimming: 5 bases; J trimming: 0 bases; junction bases outside the gene matches: 10. Germline loops: CDR1 SEHNR, CDR2 FQNEAQ (reference sequence). This CDR3 contains 19 residues. The chain's CDR3 is CASSPPGTSGGLSTDTQYF. The DNA for the CDR3 is TGTGCCAGCAGCCCCCCTGGGACTAGCGGGGGCCTTAGCACAGATACGCAGTATTTT.